The 6 T cell receptor beta chains reported below all come from one sample, sequenced in a study of shared clonotypes between healthy human individuals. In the naive CD8 group, cells lacked CD45RO and were positively selected for CCR7, so terminally differentiated effector memory CD45RA+ cells were left out. Sequenced by immunoSEQ multiplex PCR; TCRdb stores in-frame clones only, minus some. In the table there are fewer than 1 million clones, roughly 96% of which are singletons. Sequencing input: naive CD8+ T cells sorted from blood. These receptors were collected from a young man in good health.

This rearrangement joins TRBV21-1 to TRBJ1-4. TRBV21-1 is classified as a pseudogene. The CDR3 runs 16 residues. The CDR3 nucleotides are TGTGCCAGCAGCAAATCCCCCCCGGGGAAGAATGAAAAACTGTTTTTT. This translates into CASSKSPPGKNEKLFF.

This sequence joins TRBV27 and TRBJ2-7, with 11 positions matching TRBD1. V was clipped by 2 bases and J by 3 bases; unmatched bases: 6. This CDR3 comprises 16 residues. The germline CDR1 and CDR2 sequences are MNHEY and SMNVEV (reference sequence). The CDR3: CASSLGPGTGGYEQYF. The CDR3 DNA is TGTGCCAGCAGTTTAGGTCCCGGGACAGGGGGCTACGAGCAGTACTTC.

The genes are TRBV21-1 and TRBJ2-1; the DNA was not used to check the table's D call, TRBD2. TRBV21-1 is a known pseudogene. The CDR3 extends over 16 amino acids. The CDR3 reads CASSTAIAGGPHEQFF. CDR3 DNA: TGTGCCAGCAGCACGGCGATAGCGGGAGGGCCCCATGAGCAGTTCTTC.

The chain joins TRBV10-2 to TRBJ2-1; D not certain. Trimming removed 6 bases at V and 5 bases at J, with 11 bases between. The CDR3 is 13 residues long. Germline assignment: CDR1 WSHSY and CDR2 SAAADI. The CDR3 DNA reads TGCGCCAGCAGAGTTCTAGACAACAATGAGCAGTTCTTC. This codes for CASRVLDNNEQFF.

V is TRBV9 and J is TRBJ2-7, with TRBD2 matching over 8 bases. The germline CDR1 and CDR2 sequences are SGDLS and YYNGEE. The CDR3 runs 15 residues. The junction had 8 bases not matched to a gene; V was cut back by 3 bases and J by 3 bases. The CDR3 protein is CASSASDREGYEQYF. In nucleotides, the CDR3 is TGTGCCAGCAGCGCATCTGATCGGGAGGGCTACGAGCAGTACTTC.

The rearrangement links TRBV25-1 to TRBJ2-7; perhaps TRBD1 as D (6 bases). Trimming stripped 3 bases from V and 3 bases from J, with 15 bases between. The CDR3 is made up of 15 amino acids. CDR1 and CDR2 from the germline V gene are MGHDK and SYGVNS. The DNA of the CDR3 is TGTGCCAGCAGTGATCATACGACGGGACACTACGAGCAGTACTTC. This translates into CASSDHTTGHYEQYF.